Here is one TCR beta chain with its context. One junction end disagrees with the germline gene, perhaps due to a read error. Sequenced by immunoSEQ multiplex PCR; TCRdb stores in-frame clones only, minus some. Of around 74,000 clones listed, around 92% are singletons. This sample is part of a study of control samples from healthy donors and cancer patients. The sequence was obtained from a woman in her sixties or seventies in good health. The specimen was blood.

CDR3 in DNA: TGTGCCAGCGGTGAAGGGACGCGAAGCTCCTACAATGAGCAGTTCTTC. Translated: CASGEGTRSSYNEQFF. This chain connects TRBV25-1 to TRBJ2-1, with D perhaps matching TRBD1 or TRBD2 (5 bases each). Per germline, CDR1 MGHDK and CDR2 SYGVNS. CDR3 size: 16 residues.